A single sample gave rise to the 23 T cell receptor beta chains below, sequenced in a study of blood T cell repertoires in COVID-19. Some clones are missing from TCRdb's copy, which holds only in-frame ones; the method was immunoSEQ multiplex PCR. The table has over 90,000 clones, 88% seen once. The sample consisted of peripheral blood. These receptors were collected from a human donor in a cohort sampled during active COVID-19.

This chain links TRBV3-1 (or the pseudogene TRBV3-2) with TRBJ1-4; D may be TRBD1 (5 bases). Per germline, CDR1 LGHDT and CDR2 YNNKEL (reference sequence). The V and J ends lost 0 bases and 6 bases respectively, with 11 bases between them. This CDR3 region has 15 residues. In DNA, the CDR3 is TGTGCCAGCAGCCAAGATTATGACAGTTATGAAAAACTGTTTTTT. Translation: CASSQDYDSYEKLFF.

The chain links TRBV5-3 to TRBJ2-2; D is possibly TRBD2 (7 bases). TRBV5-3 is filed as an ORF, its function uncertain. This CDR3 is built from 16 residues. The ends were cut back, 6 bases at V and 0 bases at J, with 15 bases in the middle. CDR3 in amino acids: CARTRAGDTNTGELFF. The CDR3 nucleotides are TGTGCCAGAACCCGGGCGGGGGACACGAACACCGGGGAGCTGTTTTTT.

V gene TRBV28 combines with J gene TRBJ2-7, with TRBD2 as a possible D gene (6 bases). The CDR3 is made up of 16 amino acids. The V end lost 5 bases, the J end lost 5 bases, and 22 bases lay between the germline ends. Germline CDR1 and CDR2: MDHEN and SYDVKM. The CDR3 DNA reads TGTGCCAGCAGTCGTGCTGATAGGGAGGTGGTCGACGAGCAGTACTTC. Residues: CASSRADREVVDEQYF.

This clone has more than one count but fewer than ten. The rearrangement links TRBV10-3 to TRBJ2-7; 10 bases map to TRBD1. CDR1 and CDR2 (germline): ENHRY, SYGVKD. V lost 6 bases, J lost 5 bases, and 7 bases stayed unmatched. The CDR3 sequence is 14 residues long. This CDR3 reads CAISGDRGQDEQYF. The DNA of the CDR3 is TGTGCCATCAGCGGGGACAGGGGTCAGGACGAGCAGTACTTC.

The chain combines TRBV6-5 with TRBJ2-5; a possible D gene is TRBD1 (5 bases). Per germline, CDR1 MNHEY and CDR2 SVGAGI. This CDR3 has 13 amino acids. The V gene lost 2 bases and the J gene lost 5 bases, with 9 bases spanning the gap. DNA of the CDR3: TGTGCCAGCAGTTACAGGGGTTGGGAGACCCAGTACTTC. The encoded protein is CASSYRGWETQYF.

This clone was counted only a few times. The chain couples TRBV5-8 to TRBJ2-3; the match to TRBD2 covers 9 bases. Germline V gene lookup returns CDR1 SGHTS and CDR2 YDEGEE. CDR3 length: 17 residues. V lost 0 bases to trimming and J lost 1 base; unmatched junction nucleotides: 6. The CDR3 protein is CASSLGFLAGGTDTQYF. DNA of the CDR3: TGTGCCAGCAGCTTGGGATTCTTAGCGGGAGGCACAGATACGCAGTATTTT.

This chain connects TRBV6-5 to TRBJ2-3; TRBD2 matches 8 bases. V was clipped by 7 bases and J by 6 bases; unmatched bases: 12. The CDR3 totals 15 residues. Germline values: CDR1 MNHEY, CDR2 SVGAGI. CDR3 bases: TGTGCCAGCATCTATTTCGGGGGGGTTTTGGATACGCAGTATTTT. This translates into CASIYFGGVLDTQYF.

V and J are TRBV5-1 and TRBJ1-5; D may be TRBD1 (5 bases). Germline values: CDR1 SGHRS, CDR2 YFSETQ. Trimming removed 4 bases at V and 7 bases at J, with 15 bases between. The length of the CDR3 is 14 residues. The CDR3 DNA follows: TGCGCCAGCAGCCCGGGAGGAGGGGACCAGCCCCAGCATTTT. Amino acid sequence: CASSPGGGDQPQHF. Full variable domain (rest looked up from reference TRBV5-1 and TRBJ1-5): KAGVTQTPRYLIKTRGQQVTLSCSPISGHRSVSWYQQTPGQGLQFLFEYFSETQRNKGNFPGRFSGRQFSNSRSEMNVSTLELGDSALYLCASSPGGGDQPQHFGDGTRLSIL.

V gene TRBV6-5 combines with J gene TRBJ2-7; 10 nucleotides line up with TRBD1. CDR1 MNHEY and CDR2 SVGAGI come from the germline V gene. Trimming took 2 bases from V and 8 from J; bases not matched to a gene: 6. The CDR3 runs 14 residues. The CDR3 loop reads CASSYGDRGIKQYF. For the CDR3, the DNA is TGTGCCAGCAGTTACGGGGACAGGGGCATCAAGCAGTACTTC.

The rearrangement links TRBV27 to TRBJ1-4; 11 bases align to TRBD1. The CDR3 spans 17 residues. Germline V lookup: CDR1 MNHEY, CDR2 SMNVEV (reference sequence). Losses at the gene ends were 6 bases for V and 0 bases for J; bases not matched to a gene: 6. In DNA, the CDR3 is TGTGCCAGCAGGAGGACAGGGGGCGGACCAACTAATGAAAAACTGTTTTTT. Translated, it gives CASRRTGGGPTNEKLFF.

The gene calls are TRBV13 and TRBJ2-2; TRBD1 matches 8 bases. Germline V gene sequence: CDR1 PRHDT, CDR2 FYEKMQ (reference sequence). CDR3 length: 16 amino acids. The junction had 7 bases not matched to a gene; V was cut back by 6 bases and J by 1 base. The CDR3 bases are TGTGCCAGCAGGAATGACAGGGGATGGAACACCGGGGAGCTGTTTTTT. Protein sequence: CASRNDRGWNTGELFF.

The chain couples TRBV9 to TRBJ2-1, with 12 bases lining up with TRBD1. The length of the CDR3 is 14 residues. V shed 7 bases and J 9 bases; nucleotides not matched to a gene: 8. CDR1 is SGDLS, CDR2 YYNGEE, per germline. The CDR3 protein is CASRGQGASSEQFF. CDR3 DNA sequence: TGTGCCAGCCGGGGACAGGGGGCAAGTAGTGAGCAGTTCTTC.

CDR3 sequence reads: CASSPWTATYNSPLHF. Written as DNA, the CDR3 is TGTGCCAGCTCACCATGGACAGCTACCTATAATTCACCCCTCCACTTT. This sequence joins TRBV18 and TRBJ1-6, with D perhaps TRBD1 (6 bases). CDR1 and CDR2 from the germline V gene are KGHSH and LQKENI. CDR3 length equals 16 residues. Trimming left V 2 bases short and J 2 bases short, with 10 bases between.

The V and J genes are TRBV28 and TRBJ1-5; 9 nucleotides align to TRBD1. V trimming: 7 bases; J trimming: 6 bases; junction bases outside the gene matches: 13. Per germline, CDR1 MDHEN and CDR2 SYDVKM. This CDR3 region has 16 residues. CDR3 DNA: TGTGCCAGCACCAGCCCCGGGACAGGGAATCCTCAGCCCCAGCATTTT. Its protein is CASTSPGTGNPQPQHF.

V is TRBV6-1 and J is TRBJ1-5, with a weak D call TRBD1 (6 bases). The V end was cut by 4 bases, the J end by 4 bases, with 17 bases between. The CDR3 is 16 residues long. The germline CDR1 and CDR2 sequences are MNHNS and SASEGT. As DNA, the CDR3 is TGTGCCAGCAGTGTCCTAGCGGGGGCGGGGAATCAGCCCCAGCATTTT. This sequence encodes CASSVLAGAGNQPQHF.

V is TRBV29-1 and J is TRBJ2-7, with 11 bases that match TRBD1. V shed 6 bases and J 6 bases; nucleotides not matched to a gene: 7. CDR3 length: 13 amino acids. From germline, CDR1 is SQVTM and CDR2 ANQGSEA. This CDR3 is CSVRDRGIGEQYF. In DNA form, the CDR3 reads TGCAGCGTCCGGGACAGGGGGATAGGCGAGCAGTACTTC.

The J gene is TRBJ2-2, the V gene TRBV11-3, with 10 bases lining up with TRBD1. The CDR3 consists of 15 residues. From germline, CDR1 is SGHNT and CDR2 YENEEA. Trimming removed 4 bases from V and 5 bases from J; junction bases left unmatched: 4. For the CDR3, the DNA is TGTGCCAGCAGCTCACGGGACAGGGGAACCGGGGAGCTGTTTTTT. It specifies CASSSRDRGTGELFF.

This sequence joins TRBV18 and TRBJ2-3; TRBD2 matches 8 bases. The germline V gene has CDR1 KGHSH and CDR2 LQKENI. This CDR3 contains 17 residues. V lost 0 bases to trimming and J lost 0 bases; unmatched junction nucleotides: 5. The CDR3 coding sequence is TGTGCCAGCTCACCACCGGCACTAGCGGCCAGCACAGATACGCAGTATTTT. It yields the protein CASSPPALAASTDTQYF. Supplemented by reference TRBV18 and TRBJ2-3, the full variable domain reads NAGVMQNPRHLVRRRGQEARLRCSPMKGHSHVYWYRQLPEEGLKFMVYLQKENIIDESGMPKERFSAEFPKEGPSILRIQQVVRGDSAAYFCASSPPALAASTDTQYFGPGTRLTVL.

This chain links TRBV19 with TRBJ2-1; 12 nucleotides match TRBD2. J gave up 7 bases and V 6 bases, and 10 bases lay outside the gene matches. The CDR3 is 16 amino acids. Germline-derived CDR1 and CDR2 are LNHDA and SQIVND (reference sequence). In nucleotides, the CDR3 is TGTGCCAGTAGCCTCTGGACTAGCGGGGTGGGGAATGAGCAGTTCTTC. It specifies CASSLWTSGVGNEQFF.

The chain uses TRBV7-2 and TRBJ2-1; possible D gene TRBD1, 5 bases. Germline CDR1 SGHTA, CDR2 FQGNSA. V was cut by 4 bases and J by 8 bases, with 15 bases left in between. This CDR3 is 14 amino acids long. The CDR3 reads CASSSQALGDEQFF. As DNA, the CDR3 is TGTGCCAGCAGCTCACAGGCTCTGGGCGATGAGCAGTTCTTC.

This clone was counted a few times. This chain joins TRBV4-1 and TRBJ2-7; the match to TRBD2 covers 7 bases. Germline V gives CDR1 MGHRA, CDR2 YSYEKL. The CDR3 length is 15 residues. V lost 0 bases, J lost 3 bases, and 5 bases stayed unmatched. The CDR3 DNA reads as TGCGCCAGCAGCCAAGATCTGCCTAGCGGCTACGAGCAGTACTTC. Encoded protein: CASSQDLPSGYEQYF.

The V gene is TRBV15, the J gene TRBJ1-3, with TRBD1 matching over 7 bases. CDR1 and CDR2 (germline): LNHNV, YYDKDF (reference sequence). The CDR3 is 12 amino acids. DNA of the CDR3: TGTGCGACAGGGACGGGGGGAAACACCATATATTTT. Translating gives CATGTGGNTIYF.

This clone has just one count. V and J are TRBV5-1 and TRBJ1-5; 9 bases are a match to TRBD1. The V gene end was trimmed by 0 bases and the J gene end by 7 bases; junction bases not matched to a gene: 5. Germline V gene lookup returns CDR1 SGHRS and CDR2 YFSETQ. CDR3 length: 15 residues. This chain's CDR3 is CASSLGGQGGQPQHF. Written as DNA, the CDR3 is TGCGCCAGCAGCTTGGGGGGACAGGGCGGCCAGCCCCAGCATTTT.